Presented here are 15 T cell receptor beta chains from one specimen sequenced in a study of OX40 agonist ivuxolimab in advanced cancers. TCRdb keeps only in-frame clones here, not all; method: immunoSEQ multiplex PCR. The table shows 66,000 or so clones, with more than 65% occurring only once. Sequencing was performed on CD4+ or CD8+ T cells sorted from blood, taken in a trial of the OX40 agonist ivuxolimab. Receptors were obtained from an adult with an advanced solid tumor such as melanoma, head and neck, liver or kidney cancer.

Only one count was recorded for this clone. V gene TRBV18 combines with J gene TRBJ2-3, with D perhaps matching TRBD1 (5 bases). The CDR3 is made up of 14 amino acids. Trimming shortened V by 1 base and J by 3 bases, and 8 bases separated the two germline ends. CDR1 and CDR2 from the germline V gene are KGHSH and LQKENI. The CDR3 sequence is CASSPRQGTDTQYF. In DNA form, the CDR3 reads TGTGCCAGCTCACCACGTCAGGGAACAGATACGCAGTATTTT.

This chain links TRBV27 with TRBJ2-3; 11 bases map to TRBD2. J gave up 6 bases and V 8 bases, and 10 bases lay outside the gene matches. The CDR3 totals 15 residues. CDR1 is MNHEY and CDR2 is SMNVEV in the germline V gene (reference sequence). The CDR3 loop is CASVSGRDPSDTQYF. The CDR3 DNA is TGTGCCAGCGTTAGCGGGAGGGACCCTTCGGATACGCAGTATTTT.

V and J are TRBV5-1 and TRBJ1-2, with 9 nucleotides matching TRBD1. Losses at the gene ends were 0 bases for V and 3 bases for J; bases not matched to a gene: 3. The CDR3 contains 15 residues. Germline assignment: CDR1 SGHRS and CDR2 YFSETQ. Here the CDR3 reads CASSLGTGEDYGYTF. CDR3 nucleotide sequence: TGCGCCAGCAGCTTGGGGACAGGGGAGGACTATGGCTACACCTTC. Full variable domain (missing parts from reference TRBV5-1 and TRBJ1-2): KAGVTQTPRYLIKTRGQQVTLSCSPISGHRSVSWYQQTPGQGLQFLFEYFSETQRNKGNFPGRFSGRQFSNSRSEMNVSTLELGDSALYLCASSLGTGEDYGYTFGSGTRLTVV.

V is TRBV9 and J is TRBJ1-4; weak D call: TRBD1 (5 bases). With 3 bases removed from V and 4 bases from J, the gap between germline ends came to 10 bases. This CDR3 spans 14 amino acids. Germline V CDR1 and CDR2: SGDLS, YYNGEE. The CDR3 DNA sequence: TGTGCCAGCAGCGCGGGGACCCATAATGAAAAACTGTTTTTT. Its translation: CASSAGTHNEKLFF.

This clone was counted a single time. This chain uses TRBV7-9 with TRBJ1-2; TRBD1 might be the D (5 bases). Trimming pared 6 bases from V and 7 bases from J, leaving 12 bases between. CDR1 is SEHNR, CDR2 FQNEAQ, per germline (reference sequence). The CDR3 is made up of 12 amino acids. The CDR3 region has the DNA TGTGCCAGCAGATCGACAGTTTCTGGCTACACCTTC. Translation gives CASRSTVSGYTF.

The CDR3 protein is CASSLFSGRASYEQYF. DNA of the CDR3: TGTGCCAGCAGCTTATTTAGCGGGAGGGCCTCCTACGAGCAGTACTTC. The chain links TRBV7-9 to TRBJ2-7, with TRBD2 matching 11 bases. Trimming removed 2 bases from V and 0 bases from J; junction bases left unmatched: 3. The germline V gene encodes CDR1 SEHNR and CDR2 FQNEAQ (reference sequence). The CDR3 extends over 16 amino acids. The full variable domain, in which reference TRBV7-9 and TRBJ2-7 provide the parts outside the CDR3, is DTGVSQNPRHKITKRGQNVTFRCDPISEHNRLYWYRQTLGQGPEFLTYFQNEAQLEKSRLLSDRFSAERPKGSFSTLEIQRTEQGDSAMYLCASSLFSGRASYEQYFGPGTRLTVT.

The chain carries TRBV19 and TRBJ2-6, with 12 positions matching TRBD2. Unmatched junction bases numbered 11, after V lost 5 bases and J lost 3 bases. Germline-derived CDR1 and CDR2 are LNHDA and SQIVND (reference sequence). The CDR3 totals 19 residues. This chain's CDR3 is CASSLRLAGELGGANVLTF. Written as DNA, the CDR3 is TGTGCCAGTAGTCTAAGACTAGCGGGAGAGTTGGGTGGGGCCAACGTCCTGACTTTC.

The CDR3, as DNA: TGTGCCAGCAGCCTGACTAGCCTCGGCGGGGAGCTGTTTTTT. Translation gives CASSLTSLGGELFF. The V gene is TRBV7-8, the J gene TRBJ2-2, with 7 bases that match TRBD2. Germline V gives CDR1 SGHVS, CDR2 FQNEAQ. This CDR3 has 14 amino acids. After removal of 5 bases from V and 7 bases from J, the junction contained 7 bases not matched to a gene.

The chain links TRBV6-1 to TRBJ2-5, with D tentatively TRBD2 (7 bases). The CDR3 covers 15 residues. Germline CDR1 MNHNS, CDR2 SASEGT. The CDR3 DNA is TGTGCACAGCTAGGAGGGAGGGGGATTGAAGAGACCCAGTACTTC. Protein product: CAQLGGRGIEETQYF.

The J gene is TRBJ2-3, the V gene TRBV11-2, with 8 bases matching TRBD2. CDR1 and CDR2 (germline): SGHAT, FQNNGV. V shed 5 bases and J 1 base; nucleotides not matched to a gene: 8. This CDR3 has 16 residues. This chain's CDR3 is CASSLLAGGGTDTQYF. The DNA for the CDR3 is TGTGCCAGCAGCCTCCTGGCGGGAGGTGGCACAGATACGCAGTATTTT.

This chain links TRBV19 with TRBJ2-1, with D perhaps being TRBD1 or TRBD2 (6 bases each). The germline CDR1 and CDR2 sequences are LNHDA and SQIVND (reference sequence). The CDR3 runs 13 residues. The V gene lost 4 bases and the J gene lost 8 bases, with 12 bases spanning the gap. CDR3 in amino acids: CASSTGAQYEQFF. The CDR3 coding sequence is TGTGCCAGTAGTACGGGGGCGCAATATGAGCAGTTCTTC.

This chain joins TRBV28 and TRBJ1-2; no clear D gene. The germline V and J ends were trimmed by 5 bases and 6 bases, with 19 bases remaining between them. Looked up from germline, CDR1 is MDHEN and CDR2 is SYDVKM. The CDR3 runs 15 residues. The DNA for the CDR3 is TGTGCCAGCAGTCCACACCCCGGGCAGATCGATGGCTACACCTTC. Translation: CASSPHPGQIDGYTF.

This clone was seen more than once but under ten times. The V and J genes are TRBV7-2 and TRBJ1-2; D is uncertain. Looked up from germline, CDR1 is SGHTA and CDR2 is FQGNSA. This CDR3 is 13 amino acids long. Trimming cost V 7 bases and J 2 bases, with 11 bases left between them. CDR3 protein: CASTVGLNYGYTF. The CDR3 nucleotides are TGTGCCAGCACCGTAGGATTAAACTATGGCTACACCTTC.

This clone has more than one count but fewer than ten. The chain couples TRBV27 to TRBJ1-6; D remains ambiguous. V gave up 0 bases and J gave up 6 bases, with 12 bases separating them. Germline V gene data show CDR1 as MNHEY and CDR2 as SMNVEV (reference sequence). The CDR3 consists of 16 residues. The CDR3 region is CASSLSAWGGNSPLHF. The CDR3, as DNA: TGTGCCAGCAGTTTATCGGCCTGGGGAGGTAATTCACCCCTCCACTTT.

This clone was found once. The rearrangement links TRBV18 to TRBJ2-2; possible D gene TRBD2, 5 bases. The CDR3 runs to 16 residues. Deletions cut 3 bases from V and 2 bases from J, with 13 bases between. Germline values: CDR1 KGHSH, CDR2 LQKENI. CDR3 DNA: TGTGCCAGCTCACCCCGCTTAGCGAGTAACACCGGGGAGCTGTTTTTT. Residues: CASSPRLASNTGELFF.